This T cell receptor beta chain comes out of a study of identical twins. Overall study results and limits: The analysis was cross-sectional rather than longitudinal within donors.

It was template switching that added a universal primer site, and there were unique molecular identifiers on the cDNA. TCRdb redid the calling of the 5' RACE reads with MiXCR, one entry per CDR3 protein. This table has around 250,000 distinct CDR3 sequences, approximately 7% appearing once. A note on this clonotype: Its target is unknown.

With V trimmed by 5 bases and J by 5 bases, 10 bases remained unmatched. The CDR3 is 16 residues long. Looked up from germline, CDR1 is MDHEN and CDR2 is SYDVKM. These records were also assigned to another study, of yellow fever vaccine responses in identical twins.

The genes are TRBV28 and TRBJ2-3; 10 bases align to TRBD1. The receptor was derived from a woman aged 18-35 years in good health. Sequencing was performed on memory (CD45RO+) T cells sorted from blood. This CDR3 reads CASSRWTGGLGDTQYF. The CDR3 DNA reads as TGTGCCAGCAGTCGATGGACAGGGGGATTAGGAGATACGCAGTATTTT.